This TCR beta chain was recovered during a study of blood T cell repertoires in COVID-19. Only in-frame clones appear in the TCRdb table, and some are missing; sequencing was by immunoSEQ multiplex PCR. The sample includes 210,000 or so clones, around 82% of them seen just once. Trimming at V came to 1 base and at J to 0 bases, leaving 1 base not matched to a gene. This CDR3 comprises 16 residues. Germline CDR1 MNHNY, CDR2 SVGAGI (reference sequence). The genes are TRBV6-6 and TRBJ2-2; TRBD2 matches 8 bases. The source is a man aged 25 to 40 with acute COVID-19. Sample: PBMCs or T cells enriched from blood (not recorded which). The CDR3 DNA reads TGTGCCAGCAGTTACTTAGCGGGATCGAACACCGGGGAGCTGTTTTTT. Amino acid sequence: CASSYLAGSNTGELFF.